These T cell receptor beta chains were read from a single sample in a study of human T cells and chemical hapten exposure. TCRdb reprocessed the RACE reads with MiXCR, giving one entry per CDR3 protein. The sample records 85,000 to 100,000 distinct CDR3 sequences, roughly 27% being singletons. The sample in question was whole blood, obtained in connection with sensitization to the hapten diphenylcyclopropenone (DPC). These receptors were obtained from a man aged 35-49 years with alopecia areata. Some clones in this sample may be carry-over from other donors' samples. Each CDR3 is given with its conserved first and last residue. The D gene is left open where the match is weak. The size entry is marked missing in some rows and otherwise reads once, few, many or a size class.

J gene,D gene,V gene,clone size,CDR3 DNA,CDR3 protein
TRBJ2-1,TRBD2,TRBV7-7,NA,TGTGCCAGCAGTTCGGGACTAGCGGAGTACAATGAGCAGTTCTTC,CASSSGLAEYNEQFF
TRBJ1-1,NA,TRBV6-1,once,TGTGCCAGCAGTGAAAGGGGCGGACTTAACACTGAAGCTTTCTTT,CASSERGGLNTEAFF
TRBJ2-3,NA,TRBV5-1,NA,TGCGCCAGCAGCAGAGGGACCACAACGATTTCGCAGTATTTT,CASSRGTTTISQYF
TRBJ2-5,NA,TRBV12-3/TRBV12-4,NA,TGTGCCAGCAGAAGCTTAAGAAAAGAGACCCAGTACTTC,CASRSLRKETQYF
TRBJ2-7,NA,TRBV9,NA,TGTGCCAGCAGCGCGGAATCCATGGCCGGCGCCTCCTACGAGCAGTACTTC,CASSAESMAGASYEQYF
TRBJ1-5,NA,TRBV30,NA,TGTGCCTGGAGTCACGATTACAATCAGCCCCAGCATTTT,CAWSHDYNQPQHF
TRBJ2-7,NA,TRBV28,few,TGTGCCAGCACCACGGGACGGTTCTACGAGCAGTACTTC,CASTTGRFYEQYF
TRBJ1-5,NA,TRBV28,few,TGTGCCAGCACGACATACTATAGCAATCAGCCCCAGCATTTT,CASTTYYSNQPQHF
TRBJ2-1,TRBD1,TRBV2,NA,TGTGCCAGCACCCCCACGACAGGGGCCAATGAGCAGTTCTTC,CASTPTTGANEQFF
TRBJ2-1,NA,TRBV14,once,TGTGCCTACCGGGACAACTACTACAATGAGCAGTTCTTC,CAYRDNYYNEQFF
TRBJ2-3,TRBD2,TRBV20-1,few,TGCAGTGCCACCTTAACTAGCGGGAGGGCCGGGACAGATACGCAGTATTTT,CSATLTSGRAGTDTQYF
TRBJ2-3,TRBD2,TRBV2,NA,TGTGCCAGCAGTGGGGGTGTAGCGGGAGGGTTGACGCAGTATTTT,CASSGGVAGGLTQYF
TRBJ1-1,TRBD1,TRBV20-1,few,TGCAGTGCTAGAGACACAGGGGCTCGTGCCACTGAAGCTTTCTTT,CSARDTGARATEAFF
TRBJ2-1,NA,TRBV28,few,TGTGCCAGCAGCCTCATTGGGGGGGCCAATTACAATGAGCAGTTCTTC,CASSLIGGANYNEQFF
TRBJ1-1,TRBD1,TRBV20-1,NA,TGCATCCACAGGGGGAACACTGAAGCTTTCTTT,CIHRGNTEAFF
TRBJ1-1,NA,TRBV7-2,NA,TGTGCCAGCAGCTTAGGCGGGGGTTGGAGCACTGAAGCTTTCTTT,CASSLGGGWSTEAFF
TRBJ2-7,NA,TRBV6-6,NA,TGTGCCAGCAGTCTCCAAGGGGTCCCCTACGAGCAGTACTTC,CASSLQGVPYEQYF
TRBJ1-1,NA,TRBV5-1,NA,TGCGCCAGCAGCTTGTGGCCAGACACTGAAGCTTTCTTT,CASSLWPDTEAFF
TRBJ2-7,TRBD2,TRBV5-1,NA,TGCGCCAGCAGCCGGACTAGCGGGTACTACGAGCAGTACTTC,CASSRTSGYYEQYF
TRBJ2-5,NA,TRBV18,NA,TGTGCCAGCTCACCTACAGTCTCGGAGACCCAGTACTTC,CASSPTVSETQYF
TRBJ2-1,TRBD2,TRBV20-1,few,TGCAGTGCTAGAGATGAGACTAGCGGTTGGCATGAGCAGTTCTTC,CSARDETSGWHEQFF
TRBJ1-3,NA,TRBV5-6,NA,TGTGCCAGCAGCTTGGTTGGAAACACCATATATTTT,CASSLVGNTIYF
TRBJ1-5,NA,TRBV6-5,few,TGTGCCAGCAGTCCCCTCGCCAGCCGCAATCAGCCCCAGCATTTT,CASSPLASRNQPQHF
TRBJ2-5,TRBD1,TRBV12-3/TRBV12-4,NA,TGTGCCAGCAGTTTAAGTGCGCCAGGGGGTCTGGAGACCCAGTACTTC,CASSLSAPGGLETQYF
TRBJ2-3,NA,TRBV27,few,TGTGCCAGCAGTTTATACGGACCTCCCACAGATACGCAGTATTTT,CASSLYGPPTDTQYF
TRBJ2-3,TRBD2,TRBV5-1,many,TGCGCCAGCAGCTCCGGACTAGTGCAGGCAGATACGCAGTATTTT,CASSSGLVQADTQYF
TRBJ2-1,TRBD1,TRBV28,NA,TGTGCCAGCACCCAACCCCGGGACAGGGGGACCAATGAGCAGTTCTTC,CASTQPRDRGTNEQFF
TRBJ2-3,NA,TRBV11-2,NA,TGTGCCAGCAGCTCCATGACTATCACAGATACGCAGTATTTT,CASSSMTITDTQYF
TRBJ1-5,NA,TRBV4-3,few,TGCGCCAGCAGCCAAGGACCTACCACTCAGCCCCAGCATTTT,CASSQGPTTQPQHF
TRBJ2-5,NA,TRBV7-6,NA,TGTGCCAGCAGCTTAGCGCTCGGGGGGCTGGAGACCCAGTACTTC,CASSLALGGLETQYF
TRBJ2-3,NA,TRBV5-1,NA,TGCGCCAGCAGCTTAGACACCCCCACAGATACGCAGTATTTT,CASSLDTPTDTQYF
TRBJ2-3,TRBD2,TRBV9,few,TGTGCCAGCAGCGTAGGCGGGAGGGGCACAGATACGCAGTATTTT,CASSVGGRGTDTQYF
TRBJ2-5,NA,TRBV29-1,few,TGCAGCGTTGAAGGGCCAGCCCGGGAGACCCAGTACTTC,CSVEGPARETQYF
TRBJ2-1,TRBD2,TRBV12-3/TRBV12-4,NA,TGTGCCAGCACCTGGGGCGGGAGGCCCTACAATGAGCAGTTCTTC,CASTWGGRPYNEQFF
TRBJ1-5,TRBD1,TRBV12-3/TRBV12-4,once,TGTGCCAGCAGCTCCGGGACAGGGTATCAGCCCCAGCATTTT,CASSSGTGYQPQHF
TRBJ1-4,TRBD1,TRBV7-3,NA,TGTGCCAGCAGCCCCACAGGGGGTCGTGGGGAAAAACTGTTTTTT,CASSPTGGRGEKLFF
TRBJ1-5,NA,TRBV20-1,NA,TGCAGTGCCGGGACCTGGGAGGTCAATCAGCCCCAGCATTTT,CSAGTWEVNQPQHF
TRBJ2-1,NA,TRBV4-3,few,TGCGCCAGCACCCCAAGTTGGGTTAGCTACAATGAGCAGTTCTTC,CASTPSWVSYNEQFF
TRBJ2-7,NA,TRBV5-1,NA,TGCGCCAGCAGCTTGTATTTCTCCTACGAGCAGTACTTC,CASSLYFSYEQYF
TRBJ2-7,TRBD1,TRBV28,NA,TGTGCCAGCAGGCCCGCCGGGACAGGGTGGTACTACGAGCAGTACTTC,CASRPAGTGWYYEQYF
TRBJ1-4,NA,TRBV27,few,TGTGCCAGCAGTTTATCGGAGGGCCGGGAAAAACTGTTTTTT,CASSLSEGREKLFF
TRBJ2-7,TRBD2,TRBV6-1,NA,TGTGCCAGCAGTGCCCTGACTAGCGGGACCTACGAGCAGTACTTC,CASSALTSGTYEQYF
TRBJ2-3,NA,TRBV6-6,NA,TGTGCCAGCAGTCAAGCGGATACGCAGTATTTT,CASSQADTQYF
TRBJ2-1,TRBD2,TRBV7-2,few,TGTGCCAGCAGCCCAGGGGGACTAGCGGGAGGTGGTGAGCAGTTCTTC,CASSPGGLAGGGEQFF
TRBJ2-5,TRBD2,TRBV6-6,NA,TGTGCCAGCAGTCTAAGCCTAGCGGGGACTACCCAGAGGGCCCAGTACTTC,CASSLSLAGTTQRAQYF
TRBJ2-3,NA,TRBV29-1,NA,TGCAGCGCGGGGGATACGCAGTATTTT,CSAGDTQYF
TRBJ2-3,NA,TRBV29-1,NA,TGCAGCGTCGTTTGGGATACGCAGTATTTT,CSVVWDTQYF
TRBJ1-2,NA,TRBV6-6,few,TGTGCCAGCAGTCAATCGACAGCGAACTATGGCTACACCTTC,CASSQSTANYGYTF
TRBJ1-6,NA,TRBV2,few,TGTGCCATCAGGGATCATAATTCACCCCTCCACTTT,CAIRDHNSPLHF
TRBJ2-4,TRBD2,TRBV20-1,many,TGCAGTGCTAGAGGTTCGACTAGCGGGAGAACTAGGAACATTCAGTACTTC,CSARGSTSGRTRNIQYF
TRBJ1-2,TRBD1,TRBV9,NA,TGTGCCAGCAGCGGGGACAGCCCCTATGGCTACACCTTC,CASSGDSPYGYTF
TRBJ2-5,NA,TRBV27,NA,TGTGCCAGCAGTTACGAACAGGGAGACCAAGAGACCCAGTACTTC,CASSYEQGDQETQYF
TRBJ2-2,NA,TRBV14,many,TGTGCCAGCAGCCAAGTTCTAGCCAACTCTCTTTACACCGGGGAGCTGTTTTTT,CASSQVLANSLYTGELFF
TRBJ1-5,NA,TRBV12-3/TRBV12-4,few,TGTGCCAGCAGTTTTGGGTGGGGCCCTAATCAGCCCCAGCATTTT,CASSFGWGPNQPQHF
TRBJ2-3,NA,TRBV11-1,NA,TGTGCCAGCAGCTTAGCGCGGCCAGATACGCAGTATTTT,CASSLARPDTQYF
TRBJ2-3,NA,TRBV7-9,NA,TGTGCCAGCAGCCTCCCAGGCGGTATTGCCGCGTATTTT,CASSLPGGIAAYF
TRBJ2-5,TRBD1,TRBV27,NA,TGTGCCAGCAGTGTACAGGGGGCCGGGGAGACCCAGTACTTC,CASSVQGAGETQYF
TRBJ1-5,NA,TRBV12-3/TRBV12-4,NA,TGTGCCAGCAACTTTAGGGTTGACCAGCCCCAGCATTTT,CASNFRVDQPQHF
TRBJ2-7,NA,TRBV2,NA,TGTGCCAGCGGAATACTACAGGGAACCCCGGGCGAGCAGTACTTC,CASGILQGTPGEQYF